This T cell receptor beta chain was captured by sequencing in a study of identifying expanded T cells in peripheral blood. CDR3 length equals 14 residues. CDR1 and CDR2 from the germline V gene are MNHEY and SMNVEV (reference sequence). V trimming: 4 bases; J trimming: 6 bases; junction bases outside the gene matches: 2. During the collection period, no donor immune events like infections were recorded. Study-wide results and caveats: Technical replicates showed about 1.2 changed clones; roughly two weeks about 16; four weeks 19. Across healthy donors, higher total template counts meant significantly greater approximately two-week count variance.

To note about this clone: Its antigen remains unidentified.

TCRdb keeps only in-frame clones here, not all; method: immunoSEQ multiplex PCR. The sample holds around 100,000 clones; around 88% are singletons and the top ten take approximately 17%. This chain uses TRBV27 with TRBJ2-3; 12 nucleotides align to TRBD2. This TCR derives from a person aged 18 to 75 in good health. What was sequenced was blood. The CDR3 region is CASSSGTSGDTQYF. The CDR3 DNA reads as TGTGCCAGCAGTTCCGGGACTAGCGGGGATACGCAGTATTTT.